The clone carrying this T cell receptor beta chain was counted a few times. Its antigen is unidentified. It was the library that attached unique molecular identifiers to individual cDNA molecules. In the original processing: Samples had a median of 95,638 TCRs, ranging roughly 23,224 to 690,600. TCRdb reprocessed the RACE reads via MiXCR and lists one record per CDR3 protein. The authors' filters were not applied to this entry. The data contain 150,000 to 200,000 distinct CDR3 sequences, about 14% of them singletons. These data are taken from a study of human T cells and chemical hapten exposure. General study points: The formation of large CDR3 similarity clusters by expanded TCRs significantly exceeded that of controls. Expanded TCR counts at PT1 went up together with patch test score, a positive correlation.

The sample's time point: patch test 1, 2 weeks after DPC sensitization. Treatment: therapeutic diphenylcyclopropenone sensitization with weekly scalp DPC. CDR1 is SGHAT, CDR2 FQNNGV, per germline. V was cut by 4 bases and J by 3 bases, with 12 bases left in between. The CDR3 consists of 15 residues. The sequencing used whole blood, collected in connection with sensitization to the hapten diphenylcyclopropenone (DPC). V and J are TRBV11-2 and TRBJ2-2; D perhaps matches TRBD2 (6 bases). This receptor was taken from a woman between 25 and 40 years old with alopecia areata. Some clones in this sample may be carry-over from other donors' samples. For the CDR3, the DNA is TGTGCCAGCAGCTGGAGATCTAGCGACACCGGGGAGCTGTTTTTT. Its protein is CASSWRSSDTGELFF.